These 29 T cell receptor beta chains share one sample of origin, sequenced in a study of shared clonotypes between healthy human individuals. The data were produced by immunoSEQ multiplex PCR, yet TCRdb's version contains in-frame clones alone and is incomplete. The profile covers 2 million to 2.5 million clones, with roughly 95% appearing a single time and around 0.13% taken by the ten largest. The sequencing sample was made of naive CD4+ T cells sorted from blood. Sample subset: CD45RA+ positively selected. The receptors were gathered from a man younger than 35 in good health.

The chain links TRBV27 to TRBJ2-1; the match to TRBD2 covers 13 bases. Germline CDR1 reads MNHEY; CDR2 reads SMNVEV (reference sequence). CDR3 length equals 17 residues. J gave up 3 bases and V 6 bases, and 8 bases lay outside the gene matches. CDR3 coding DNA: TGTGCCAGCAGCCCCAGACTAGCGGGAGGACTCTACAATGAGCAGTTCTTC. Protein sequence: CASSPRLAGGLYNEQFF.

The chain combines TRBV5-1 with TRBJ2-5, with D maybe TRBD1 (5 bases). CDR1 SGHRS and CDR2 YFSETQ come from the germline V gene. This CDR3 has 14 residues. Trimming removed 0 bases from V and 5 bases from J, with 11 bases in between. The CDR3 coding sequence is TGCGCCAGCAGCTTGGAGGGGTCGTTGGAGACCCAGTACTTC. Translating it yields CASSLEGSLETQYF.

On this clone itself: At the DNA level, this CDR3 is encoded by other sequences in the same sample as well. This chain connects TRBV2 to TRBJ2-2; TRBD1 might be the D (5 bases). Germline CDR1 is SNHLY and CDR2 is FYNNEI. CDR3 length: 13 amino acids. The germline V and J ends were trimmed by 2 bases and 5 bases, with 6 bases remaining between them. The CDR3 coding sequence is TGTGCCAGCAGTGAACAGGGTACCGGGGAGCTGTTTTTT. Its translation: CASSEQGTGELFF.

The chain is built from TRBV7-6 and TRBJ2-5; 11 bases fit TRBD2. V dropped 3 bases and J dropped 3; count of bases not matched to a gene: 9. The CDR3 extends over 17 amino acids. Germline CDR1 and CDR2: SGHVS and FNYEAQ. Written as DNA, the CDR3 is TGTGCCAGCAGCTTCCTAGCGGGGGGCCCCGGCGAAGAGACCCAGTACTTC. It is translated as CASSFLAGGPGEETQYF.

This clone was recorded only once. This chain joins TRBV7-9 and TRBJ1-5; D unresolved. V lost 1 base, J lost 6 bases, and 7 bases lay in between. CDR1 is SEHNR, CDR2 FQNEAQ, per germline (reference sequence). This CDR3 spans 13 amino acids. CDR3 loop: CASSLDEGQPQHF. CDR3 sequence (DNA): TGTGCCAGCAGCTTAGATGAGGGTCAGCCCCAGCATTTT.

Concerning this clone: Other nucleotide sequences in the sample specify the same CDR3. The CDR3 is CSVEQGSYEQYF. The CDR3 DNA reads TGCAGCGTTGAACAGGGAAGCTACGAGCAGTACTTC. This sequence joins TRBV29-1 and TRBJ2-7; D may be TRBD1 (5 bases). Looked up from germline, CDR1 is SQVTM and CDR2 is ANQGSEA. V lost 2 bases, J lost 3 bases, and 8 bases lay in between. The CDR3 length is 12 residues.

The chain's CDR3 is CASSQAPQGLLAFF. CDR3 nucleotide sequence: TGTGCCAGCAGTCAAGCCCCACAGGGGTTATTAGCTTTCTTT. The gene calls are TRBV6-5 and TRBJ1-1; 7 bases map to TRBD1. Germline V gene sequence: CDR1 MNHEY, CDR2 SVGAGI. The ends lost 5 bases at V and 10 bases at J; junction bases unmatched: 13. The CDR3 loop spans 14 amino acids.

The chain couples TRBV6-6 to TRBJ2-1; D remains unclear. Germline V CDR1 and CDR2: MNHNY, SVGAGI (reference sequence). V was cut by 6 bases and J by 4 bases, with 4 bases left in between. The CDR3 loop spans 11 amino acids. Here the CDR3 DNA reads TGTGCCAGCAGGTCGTACAATGAGCAGTTCTTC. This gives the protein CASRSYNEQFF.

V is TRBV2 and J is TRBJ2-7; D is perhaps TRBD1 (5 bases). Germline CDR1 and CDR2: SNHLY and FYNNEI. The CDR3 contains 15 residues. Trimming shortened V by 5 bases and J by 5 bases, and 19 bases separated the two germline ends. The CDR3 is CASSRDWGQNNEQYF. For the CDR3, the DNA is TGTGCCAGCAGTAGAGACTGGGGCCAAAACAACGAGCAGTACTTC.

This sequence joins TRBV4-3 and TRBJ2-7, with D unresolved. Germline V gene sequence: CDR1 LGHNA, CDR2 YSLEER. The CDR3 is made up of 14 amino acids. V lost 5 bases to trimming and J lost 0 bases, with 11 bases between them. The CDR3 loop is CASSSSGYSYEQYF. As DNA, the CDR3 is TGCGCCAGCAGCTCATCGGGTTACTCCTACGAGCAGTACTTC.

This chain connects TRBV27 to TRBJ1-5, with D uncertain. V was trimmed by 8 bases and J by 3 bases, leaving 23 bases between them. The CDR3 consists of 17 residues. Germline V gene lookup returns CDR1 MNHEY and CDR2 SMNVEV (reference sequence). Here the CDR3 reads CASGSGGGFMVNQPQHF. As DNA, the CDR3 is TGTGCCAGCGGCAGCGGAGGAGGGTTTATGGTCAATCAGCCCCAGCATTTT.

This chain connects TRBV9 to TRBJ2-7; 14 positions match TRBD2. The CDR3 extends over 15 amino acids. Germline assignment: CDR1 SGDLS and CDR2 YYNGEE. The ends lost 4 bases at V and 7 bases at J; junction bases unmatched: 7. The CDR3 is CASSPGTSGSQEQYF. The DNA for the CDR3 is TGTGCCAGCAGCCCCGGGACTAGCGGGAGCCAGGAGCAGTACTTC.

V gene TRBV5-6 combines with J gene TRBJ2-4, with 8 nucleotides matching TRBD2. The germline V gene has CDR1 SGHDT and CDR2 YYEEEE. CDR3 length: 15 residues. Trimming at V came to 4 bases and at J to 3 bases, leaving 6 bases not matched to a gene. CDR3 sequence (DNA): TGTGCCAGCAGCCTGCGGGGGGACGGCAAAAACATTCAGTACTTC. It translates to CASSLRGDGKNIQYF.

The chain joins TRBV11-2 to TRBJ1-2; unclear D gene. This CDR3 has 13 amino acids. V dropped 5 bases and J dropped 8 bases, with 15 bases sitting between them. Germline V gives CDR1 SGHAT, CDR2 FQNNGV. The CDR3 DNA sequence: TGTGCCAGCAGCCCAGACGGGGTCTACGGCTACACCTTC. Residues: CASSPDGVYGYTF.

This clone showed up just once. The chain recombines TRBV18 with TRBJ2-2; D not resolved. V was trimmed by 3 bases and J by 5 bases, leaving 10 bases between them. From germline, CDR1 is KGHSH and CDR2 LQKENI. The length of the CDR3 is 14 residues. In nucleotides, the CDR3 is TGTGCCAGCTCACCGGGTCGAGTAACCGGGGAGCTGTTTTTT. Translated, it gives CASSPGRVTGELFF.

This chain joins TRBV5-1 and TRBJ2-1, with TRBD2 matching over 7 bases. After removal of 4 bases from V and 3 bases from J, the junction contained 7 bases not matched to a gene. The CDR3 covers 15 residues. Germline CDR1 SGHRS, CDR2 YFSETQ. The CDR3 here is CASSLAEGDYNEQFF. As DNA, the CDR3 is TGCGCCAGCAGCCTAGCGGAGGGAGACTACAATGAGCAGTTCTTC.

This chain joins TRBV28 and TRBJ2-7; maybe TRBD2 (6 bases). V was pared by 4 bases and J by 2 bases, with 9 bases between. The CDR3 spans 13 residues. CDR1 is MDHEN and CDR2 is SYDVKM in the germline V gene. CDR3 loop: CASSSSGPYEQYF. CDR3 bases: TGTGCCAGCAGTTCAAGCGGGCCCTACGAGCAGTACTTC.

This rearrangement joins TRBV10-3 to TRBJ2-3, with 10 nucleotides matching TRBD2. Germline V gives CDR1 ENHRY, CDR2 SYGVKD. The junction had 14 bases not matched to a gene; V was cut back by 3 bases and J by 2 bases. The CDR3 sequence is 19 residues long. The CDR3 sequence is CAISDQGSGGPGNTDTQYF. CDR3 in DNA: TGTGCCATCAGTGATCAGGGTAGCGGGGGGCCCGGGAACACAGATACGCAGTATTTT.

In DNA, the CDR3 is TGTGCCAGCAGTTACTCGGCGGTCCAAGAGACCCAGTACTTC. Protein sequence: CASSYSAVQETQYF. The chain combines TRBV6-5 with TRBJ2-5; D is undetermined. Germline assignment: CDR1 MNHEY and CDR2 SVGAGI. V dropped 0 bases and J dropped 1 base, with 6 bases sitting between them. The CDR3 has 14 amino acids.

The chain combines TRBV28 with TRBJ2-3; TRBD1 is a possible D gene (6 bases). Trimming left V 5 bases short and J 6 bases short, with 27 bases between. This CDR3 is built from 18 residues. Germline V lookup: CDR1 MDHEN, CDR2 SYDVKM. The CDR3 DNA reads as TGTGCCAGCAGTCCCAGCATCACAGGGAAAGTTGTCTCGGATACGCAGTATTTT. Residues: CASSPSITGKVVSDTQYF. Together with reference TRBV28 and TRBJ2-3, the CDR3 gives the full variable domain: DVKVTQSSRYLVKRTGEKVFLECVQDMDHENMFWYRQDPGLGLRLIYFSYDVKMKEKGDIPEGYSVSREKKERFSLILESASTNQTSMYLCASSPSITGKVVSDTQYFGPGTRLTVL.

This clone was counted between two and nine times. CDR3 sequence: CASSPTGMNSPLHF. CDR3 bases: TGTGCCAGCAGTCCGACAGGGATGAATTCACCCCTCCACTTT. J is TRBJ1-6 and V is TRBV27; 7 bases line up with TRBD1. The CDR3 length is 14 residues. Trimming took 5 bases from V and 7 from J; bases not matched to a gene: 5. The germline V gene encodes CDR1 MNHEY and CDR2 SMNVEV (reference sequence).

The genes are TRBV2 and TRBJ2-2; 11 nucleotides line up with TRBD1. The germline gives CDR1 SNHLY, CDR2 FYNNEI. The V gene end was trimmed by 6 bases and the J gene end by 6 bases; junction bases not matched to a gene: 6. The CDR3 extends over 15 amino acids. The CDR3 reads CASRGTGGIAGELFF. DNA of the CDR3: TGTGCCAGCAGAGGGACAGGGGGAATCGCCGGGGAGCTGTTTTTT.

This chain connects TRBV10-1 to TRBJ1-6; D unclear. V shed 8 bases and J shed 5 bases, with 10 bases lying between them. The CDR3 extends over 13 amino acids. CDR1 WNHNN and CDR2 SYGVQD come from the germline V gene (reference sequence). The CDR3 loop reads CASAAAHNSPLHF. CDR3 in DNA: TGCGCCAGCGCCGCAGCTCATAATTCACCCCTCCACTTT.

Points on this clone: The same CDR3 can be traced to other DNA sequences in this sample. This chain joins TRBV7-9 and TRBJ2-7, with a weak D call TRBD1 (7 bases). The CDR3 loop spans 14 amino acids. Germline-derived CDR1 and CDR2 are SEHNR and FQNEAQ (reference sequence). Trimming removed 4 bases from V and 7 bases from J, with 17 bases in between. As DNA, the CDR3 is TGTGCCAGCAGCTCCTACAGGGGACTCGGGGAGCAGTACTTC. It is translated as CASSSYRGLGEQYF.

This clone was observed a single time. The chain has TRBV15 and TRBJ2-7; D not certain. The germline CDR1 and CDR2 sequences are LNHNV and YYDKDF (reference sequence). This CDR3 contains 12 residues. V was shortened by 1 base and J by 5 bases, with 6 bases between the two germline ends. The CDR3 sequence: CATSRVGNEQYF. Here the CDR3 DNA reads TGTGCCACCAGCAGAGTTGGTAACGAGCAGTACTTC.

The chain recombines TRBV30 with TRBJ1-1; D unclear. The CDR3 covers 14 residues. V lost 5 bases, J lost 3 bases, and 16 bases lay in between. CDR1 is GTSNPN and CDR2 is SVGIG in the germline V gene (reference sequence). The CDR3 DNA reads TGTGCCTGGTGCCTTAACAGAAGGGACACTGAAGCTTTCTTT. This gives the protein CAWCLNRRDTEAFF.

V usage is TRBV5-4 and J usage is TRBJ2-1; 10 bases agree with TRBD2. V was clipped by 0 bases and J by 3 bases; unmatched bases: 3. The CDR3 length is 16 residues. Germline values: CDR1 SGHNT, CDR2 YYREEE (reference sequence). CDR3 protein: CASSLELAGLYNEQFF. CDR3 nucleotide sequence: TGTGCCAGCAGCTTGGAACTAGCGGGGCTCTACAATGAGCAGTTCTTC.

V and J are TRBV5-1 and TRBJ2-3, with TRBD2 matching over 11 bases. The V segment lost 3 bases and the J segment 2 bases; nucleotides outside the gene matches: 5. The CDR3 runs to 16 residues. Looked up from germline, CDR1 is SGHRS and CDR2 is YFSETQ. The CDR3: CASSSGTSGVTDTQYF. In DNA form, the CDR3 reads TGCGCCAGCAGCTCCGGGACTAGCGGCGTCACAGATACGCAGTATTTT. The variable domain in full, with the rest retrieved from reference TRBV5-1 and TRBJ2-3, is KAGVTQTPRYLIKTRGQQVTLSCSPISGHRSVSWYQQTPGQGLQFLFEYFSETQRNKGNFPGRFSGRQFSNSRSEMNVSTLELGDSALYLCASSSGTSGVTDTQYFGPGTRLTVL.

The rearrangement links TRBV5-1 to TRBJ2-3; TRBD1 matches 9 bases. The J segment lost 0 bases and the V segment lost 4 bases, leaving 9 bases of the junction unmatched. Germline V CDR1 and CDR2: SGHRS, YFSETQ. This CDR3 contains 17 residues. DNA of the CDR3: TGCGCCAGCAGCCTGGGGACAGGGACCTTTAGCACAGATACGCAGTATTTT. Protein product: CASSLGTGTFSTDTQYF.